The clone carrying this T cell receptor beta chain was seen a few times. Its target is not known. From germline, CDR1 is PRHDT and CDR2 FYEKMQ (reference sequence). V was clipped by 6 bases and J by 4 bases, with 13 bases between them. The CDR3 sequence is 14 residues long. A process of 5'RACE template switching, which added a universal primer site and UMIs, was used to make TCR cDNA. Using its own MiXCR run on the 5' RACE reads, TCRdb lists one record per CDR3 protein. Among more than 90,000 distinct CDR3 sequences listed, 6.5% to 9% were seen once. This entry is derived from a study of T cells after yellow fever vaccination. Turning to the study itself: The authors prepared low-cell-number fractions using SMART-Seq v4 Ultra Low Input. The study's findings and limits: Across the CD4 and CD8 compartments, a small share of clonotypes was present in both. Subsequent to the booster, the majority of primary-vaccination clones reappeared (around 96% CD4, 88% CD8).

This sequence originates from a man aged 30-40 years who received the YFV17D yellow fever vaccine. This chain uses TRBV13 with TRBJ2-1; TRBD2 is a possible D gene (5 bases). Sequences were derived from CD8+ T cells sorted from PBMCs, sampled 45 days after the yellow fever booster vaccination. The CDR3: CASSHAGEYNEQFF. The CDR3 coding sequence is TGTGCCAGCAGTCACGCGGGCGAGTACAATGAGCAGTTCTTC.